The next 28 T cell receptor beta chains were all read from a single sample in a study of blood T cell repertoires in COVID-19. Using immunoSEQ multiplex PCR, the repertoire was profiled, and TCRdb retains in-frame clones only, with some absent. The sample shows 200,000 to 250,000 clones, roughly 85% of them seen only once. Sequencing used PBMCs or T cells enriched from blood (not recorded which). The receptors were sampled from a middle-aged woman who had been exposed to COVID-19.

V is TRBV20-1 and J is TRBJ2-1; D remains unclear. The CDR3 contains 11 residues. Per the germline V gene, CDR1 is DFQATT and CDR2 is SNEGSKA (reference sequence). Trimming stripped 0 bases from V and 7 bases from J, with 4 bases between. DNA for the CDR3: TGCAGTGCTAGAGATAGAAATGAGCAGTTCTTC. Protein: CSARDRNEQFF.

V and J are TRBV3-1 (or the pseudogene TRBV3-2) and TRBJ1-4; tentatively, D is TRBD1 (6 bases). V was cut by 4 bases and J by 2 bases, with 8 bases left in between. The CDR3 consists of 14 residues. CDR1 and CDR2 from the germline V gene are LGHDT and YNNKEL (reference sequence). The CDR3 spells CASSLRGTNEKLFF. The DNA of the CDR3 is TGTGCCAGCAGCCTCAGGGGTACTAATGAAAAACTGTTTTTT.

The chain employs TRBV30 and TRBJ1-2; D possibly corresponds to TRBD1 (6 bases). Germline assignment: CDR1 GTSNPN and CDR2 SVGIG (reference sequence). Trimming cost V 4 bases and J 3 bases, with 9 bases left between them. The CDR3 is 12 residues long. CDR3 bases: TGTGCCTGGACGGGGGGGCACTATGGCTACACCTTC. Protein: CAWTGGHYGYTF. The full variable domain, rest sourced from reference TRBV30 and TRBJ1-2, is SQTIHQWPATLVQPVGSPLSLECTVEGTSNPNLYWYRQAAGRGLQLLFYSVGIGQISSEVPQNLSASRPQDRQFILSSKKLLLSDSGFYLCAWTGGHYGYTFGSGTRLTVV.

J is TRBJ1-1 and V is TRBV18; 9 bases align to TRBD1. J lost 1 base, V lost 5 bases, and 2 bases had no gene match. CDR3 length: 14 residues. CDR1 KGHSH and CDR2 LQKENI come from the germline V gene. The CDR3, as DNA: TGTGCCAGCTCATCGGGACAGGGGAACACTGAAGCTTTCTTT. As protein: CASSSGQGNTEAFF.

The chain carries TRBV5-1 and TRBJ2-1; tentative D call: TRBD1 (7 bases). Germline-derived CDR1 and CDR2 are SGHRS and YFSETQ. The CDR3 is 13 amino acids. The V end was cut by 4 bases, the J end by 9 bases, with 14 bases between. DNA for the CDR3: TGCGCCAGCAGCCTGCCAGGGGGGAGTGAGCAGTTCTTC. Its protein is CASSLPGGSEQFF. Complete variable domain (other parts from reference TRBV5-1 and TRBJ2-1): KAGVTQTPRYLIKTRGQQVTLSCSPISGHRSVSWYQQTPGQGLQFLFEYFSETQRNKGNFPGRFSGRQFSNSRSEMNVSTLELGDSALYLCASSLPGGSEQFFGPGTRLTVL.

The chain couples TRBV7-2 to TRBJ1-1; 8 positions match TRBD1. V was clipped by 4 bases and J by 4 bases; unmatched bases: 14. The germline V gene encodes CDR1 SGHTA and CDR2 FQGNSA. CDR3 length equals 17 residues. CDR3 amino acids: CASSSNPIGQGSTEAFF. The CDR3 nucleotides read TGTGCCAGCAGCTCAAACCCGATAGGACAGGGATCCACTGAAGCTTTCTTT.

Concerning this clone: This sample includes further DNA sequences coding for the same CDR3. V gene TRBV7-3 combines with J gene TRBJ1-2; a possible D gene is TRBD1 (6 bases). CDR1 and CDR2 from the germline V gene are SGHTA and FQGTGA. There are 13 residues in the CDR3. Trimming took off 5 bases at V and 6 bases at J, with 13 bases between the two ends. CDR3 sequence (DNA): TGTGCCAGCAGCCCCCAAACAGGGAATGGCTACACCTTC. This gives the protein CASSPQTGNGYTF.

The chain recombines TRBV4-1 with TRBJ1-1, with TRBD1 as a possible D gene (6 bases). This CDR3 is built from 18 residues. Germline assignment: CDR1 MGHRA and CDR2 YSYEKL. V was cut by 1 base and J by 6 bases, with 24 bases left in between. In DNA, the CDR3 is TGCGCCAGCAGCCAAGTGGATTCGCGGAACAGGGATAGGTCTGAAGCTTTCTTT. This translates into CASSQVDSRNRDRSEAFF.

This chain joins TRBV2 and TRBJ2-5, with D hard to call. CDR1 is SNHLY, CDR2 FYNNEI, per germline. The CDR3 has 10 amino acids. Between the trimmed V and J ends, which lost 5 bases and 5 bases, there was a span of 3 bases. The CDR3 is CASSRETQYF. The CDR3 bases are TGTGCCAGCAGTCGGGAGACCCAGTACTTC.

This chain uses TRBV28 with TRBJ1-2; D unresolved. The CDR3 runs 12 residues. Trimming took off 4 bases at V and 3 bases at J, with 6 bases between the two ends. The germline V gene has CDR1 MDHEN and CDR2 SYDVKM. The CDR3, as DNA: TGTGCCAGCAGTTGGCAGGACTATGGCTACACCTTC. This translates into CASSWQDYGYTF.

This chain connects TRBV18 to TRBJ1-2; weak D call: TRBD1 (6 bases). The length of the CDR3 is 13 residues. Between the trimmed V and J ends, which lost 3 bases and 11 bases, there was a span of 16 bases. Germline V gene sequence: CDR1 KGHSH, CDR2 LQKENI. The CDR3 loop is CASSPSRGEGYTF. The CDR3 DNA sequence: TGTGCCAGCTCACCTTCCAGGGGCGAGGGATACACCTTC.

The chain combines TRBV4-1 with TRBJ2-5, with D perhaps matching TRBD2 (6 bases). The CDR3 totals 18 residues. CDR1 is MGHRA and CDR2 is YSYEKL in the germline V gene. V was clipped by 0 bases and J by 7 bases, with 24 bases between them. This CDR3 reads CASSQDIRGAAGEWTQYF. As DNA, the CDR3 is TGCGCCAGCAGCCAAGATATTCGCGGGGCAGCCGGGGAGTGGACCCAGTACTTC.

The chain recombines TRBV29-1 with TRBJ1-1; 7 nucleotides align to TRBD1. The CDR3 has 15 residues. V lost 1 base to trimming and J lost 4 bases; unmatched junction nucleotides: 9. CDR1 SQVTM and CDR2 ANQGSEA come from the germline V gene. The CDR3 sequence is CSVEAQTGRVTEAFF. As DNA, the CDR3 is TGCAGCGTTGAAGCCCAGACAGGGCGGGTCACTGAAGCTTTCTTT.

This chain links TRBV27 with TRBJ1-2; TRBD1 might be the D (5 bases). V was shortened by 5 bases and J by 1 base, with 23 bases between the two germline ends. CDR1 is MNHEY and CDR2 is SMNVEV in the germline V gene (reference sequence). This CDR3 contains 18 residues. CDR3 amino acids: CASSPGGGKGFFNYGYTF. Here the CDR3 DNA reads TGTGCCAGCAGTCCGGGGGGGGGAAAGGGCTTTTTTAACTATGGCTACACCTTC.

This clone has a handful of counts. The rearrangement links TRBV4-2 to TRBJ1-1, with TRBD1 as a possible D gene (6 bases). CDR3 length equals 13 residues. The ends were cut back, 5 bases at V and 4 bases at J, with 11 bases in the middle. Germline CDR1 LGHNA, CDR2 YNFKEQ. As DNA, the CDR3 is TGTGCCAGCAGCGGGGGGGCGCGCACTGAAGCTTTCTTT. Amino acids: CASSGGARTEAFF.

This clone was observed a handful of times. The CDR3 DNA is TGTGCCAGCAGCCGATTCGGACAGGGGAAGAACGAGCAGTACTTC. The encoded protein is CASSRFGQGKNEQYF. The J gene is TRBJ2-7, the V gene TRBV4-2; the match to TRBD1 covers 9 bases. There are 15 residues in the CDR3. Germline assignment: CDR1 LGHNA and CDR2 YNFKEQ. V gave up 4 bases and J gave up 5 bases; unmatched junction bases: 9.

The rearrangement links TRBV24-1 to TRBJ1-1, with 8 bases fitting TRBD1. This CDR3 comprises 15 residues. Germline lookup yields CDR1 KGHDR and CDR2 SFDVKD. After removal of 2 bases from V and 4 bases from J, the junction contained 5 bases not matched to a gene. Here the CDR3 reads CATSDSRGHGTEAFF. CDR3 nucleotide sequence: TGTGCCACCAGTGATTCCAGGGGGCACGGCACTGAAGCTTTCTTT.

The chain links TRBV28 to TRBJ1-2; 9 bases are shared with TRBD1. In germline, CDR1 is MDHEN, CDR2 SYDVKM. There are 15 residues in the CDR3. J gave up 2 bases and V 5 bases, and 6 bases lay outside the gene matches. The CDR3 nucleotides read TGTGCCAGCAGTAGTCCCGGGACAGGGAACTATGGCTACACCTTC. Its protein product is CASSSPGTGNYGYTF.

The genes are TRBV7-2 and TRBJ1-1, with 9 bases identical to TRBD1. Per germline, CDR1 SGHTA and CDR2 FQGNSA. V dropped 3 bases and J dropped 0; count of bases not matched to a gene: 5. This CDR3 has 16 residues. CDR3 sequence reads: CASSLLQGAVNTEAFF. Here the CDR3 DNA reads TGTGCCAGCAGCTTGTTACAGGGGGCTGTGAACACTGAAGCTTTCTTT.

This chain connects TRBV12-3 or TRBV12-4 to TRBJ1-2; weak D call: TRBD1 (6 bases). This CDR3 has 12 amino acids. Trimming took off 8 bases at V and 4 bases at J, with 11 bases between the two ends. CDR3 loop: CASGTGFYGYTF. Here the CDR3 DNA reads TGTGCCAGCGGTACAGGGTTCTATGGCTACACCTTC.

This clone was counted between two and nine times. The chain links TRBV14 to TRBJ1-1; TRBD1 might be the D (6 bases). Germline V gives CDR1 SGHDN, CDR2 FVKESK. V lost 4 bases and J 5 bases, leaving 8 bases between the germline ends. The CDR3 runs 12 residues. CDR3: CASSRQGTEAFF. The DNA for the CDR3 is TGTGCCAGCAGCCGCCAGGGGACTGAAGCTTTCTTT. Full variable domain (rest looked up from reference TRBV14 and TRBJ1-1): EAGVTQFPSHSVIEKGQTVTLRCDPISGHDNLYWYRRVMGKEIKFLLHFVKESKQDESGMPNNRFLAERTGGTYSTLKVQPAELEDSGVYFCASSRQGTEAFFGQGTRLTVV.

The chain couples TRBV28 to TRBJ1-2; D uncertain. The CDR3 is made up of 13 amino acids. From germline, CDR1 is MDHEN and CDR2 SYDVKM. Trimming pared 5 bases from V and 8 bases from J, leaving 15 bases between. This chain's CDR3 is CASSKTSLLGYTF. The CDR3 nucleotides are TGTGCCAGCAGTAAAACTTCGCTATTGGGCTACACCTTC.

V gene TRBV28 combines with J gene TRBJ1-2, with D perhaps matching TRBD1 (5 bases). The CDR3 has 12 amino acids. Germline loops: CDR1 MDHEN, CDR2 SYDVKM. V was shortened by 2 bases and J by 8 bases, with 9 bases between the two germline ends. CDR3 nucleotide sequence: TGTGCCAGCAGTTTAGCAGGGCGCGGCTACACCTTC. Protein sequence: CASSLAGRGYTF.

DNA of the CDR3: TGTGCCAGCAGTGAGGCGGGGGGGAACTCTGGGGCCAACGTCCTGACTTTC. It codes for CASSEAGGNSGANVLTF. The V call is TRBV2, the J call TRBJ2-6; 9 bases line up with TRBD2. The V gene's germline CDR1 is SNHLY and CDR2 FYNNEI. Trimming took 3 bases from V and 0 from J; bases not matched to a gene: 3. The CDR3 contains 17 residues.

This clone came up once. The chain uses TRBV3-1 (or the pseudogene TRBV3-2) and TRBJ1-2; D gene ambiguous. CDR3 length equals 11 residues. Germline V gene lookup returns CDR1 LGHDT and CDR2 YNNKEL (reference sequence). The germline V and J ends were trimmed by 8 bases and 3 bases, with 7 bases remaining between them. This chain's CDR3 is CASHGDYGYTF. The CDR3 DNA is TGTGCCAGCCACGGGGACTATGGCTACACCTTC.

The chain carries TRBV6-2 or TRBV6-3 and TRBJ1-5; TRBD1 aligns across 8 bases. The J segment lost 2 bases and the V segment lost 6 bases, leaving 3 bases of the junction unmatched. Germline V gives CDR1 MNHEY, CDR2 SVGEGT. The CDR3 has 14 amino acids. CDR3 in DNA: TGTGCCAGCAGCACACAGGGGGGCAATCAGCCCCAGCATTTT. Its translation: CASSTQGGNQPQHF.

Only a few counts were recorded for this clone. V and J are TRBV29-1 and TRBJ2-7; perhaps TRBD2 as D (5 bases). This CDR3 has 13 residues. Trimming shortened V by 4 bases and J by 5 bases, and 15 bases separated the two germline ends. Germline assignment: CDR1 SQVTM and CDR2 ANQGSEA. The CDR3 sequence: CSVASGLGNEQYF. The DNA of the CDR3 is TGCAGCGTTGCCTCCGGACTGGGCAACGAGCAGTACTTC.

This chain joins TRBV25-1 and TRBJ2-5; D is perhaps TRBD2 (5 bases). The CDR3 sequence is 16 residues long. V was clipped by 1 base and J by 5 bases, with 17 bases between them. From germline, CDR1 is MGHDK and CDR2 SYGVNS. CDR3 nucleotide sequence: TGTGCCAGCAGTGAATCCGGACTCACCTCGGGGGAGACCCAGTACTTC. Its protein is CASSESGLTSGETQYF. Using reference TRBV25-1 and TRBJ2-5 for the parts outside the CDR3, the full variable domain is EADIYQTPRYLVIGTGKKITLECSQTMGHDKMYWYQQDPGMELHLIHYSYGVNSTEKGDLSSESTVSRIRTEHFPLTLESARPSHTSQYLCASSESGLTSGETQYFGPGTRLLVL.